The clone carrying this T cell receptor beta chain was counted a single time. Its antigen is unknown. The source of the sample is a study of blood T cells in healthy people across ages. Germline loops: CDR1 SNHLY, CDR2 FYNNEI. The CDR3 contains 12 residues. V lost 9 bases and J 1 base, leaving 9 bases between the germline ends. Overall study results and limits: Across the age range, TCR beta diversity per million T cells fell in a roughly linear way. In long-lived donors, naive CD4+ cell counts and diversity exceeded those of aged donors.

With a J-beta primer mix and a sample-barcoded 5' primer, a second PCR ran roughly 7 to 11 cycles. Each cDNA molecule was tagged by a template-switch adaptor with 12 random nucleotides. Each of the samples gave a minimum of 3 million paired-end reads that contained CDR3. TCRdb re-analysed the 5' RACE reads in MiXCR, keeping a single row per CDR3 protein. The sample includes fewer than 1 million distinct CDR3 sequences, around 42% of them seen just once. The chain uses TRBV2 and TRBJ1-1; TRBD1 might be the D (6 bases). The origin of this receptor is a man in his 60s in good health. Sequencing was carried out using blood. CDR3: CARDRGNTEAFF. The CDR3 coding sequence is TGTGCCAGGGACAGAGGGAACACTGAAGCTTTCTTT.